The 8 T cell receptor beta chains below come from one sample, sequenced in a study of T cells in Graves' hyperthyroidism and ophthalmopathy. Amplified regions were TCR beta CDR3 sequences from RNA transcripts. Researchers ran a first-round RT-PCR on the TCR CDR3 using the HTBI primer set. TCRdb reprocessed the multiplex PCR reads with MiXCR, giving one entry per CDR3 protein. The sample holds 660,000 or so distinct CDR3 sequences, less than 45% seen once. The sequenced sample consisted of peripheral blood or thyroid tissue (not recorded which). These receptors were taken from an adult man with Graves' disease, either hyperthyroidism or ophthalmopathy (not recorded which).

This chain uses TRBV6-1 with TRBJ1-1; 8 nucleotides match TRBD1. Germline V gene sequence: CDR1 MNHNS, CDR2 SASEGT. Trimming at V came to 6 bases and at J to 2 bases, leaving 8 bases not matched to a gene. The CDR3 loop spans 15 amino acids. In nucleotides, the CDR3 is TGTGCCAGCAGGACAGGGGCTAACTTAAACACTGAAGCTTTCTTT. This gives the protein CASRTGANLNTEAFF.

J is TRBJ2-2 and V is TRBV7-9, with 9 bases lining up with TRBD2. The V gene's germline CDR1 is SEHNR and CDR2 FQNEAQ (reference sequence). After removal of 3 bases from V and 4 bases from J, the junction contained 3 bases not matched to a gene. The CDR3 spans 15 residues. The CDR3 nucleotides read TGTGCCAGCAGCTTCATACTAGCGGGCACCGGGGAGCTGTTTTTT. This gives the protein CASSFILAGTGELFF.

The genes are TRBV5-4 and TRBJ1-1; 11 bases align to TRBD1. After removal of 8 bases from V and 5 bases from J, the junction contained 5 bases not matched to a gene. Germline V gene data show CDR1 as SGHNT and CDR2 as YYREEE (reference sequence). The length of the CDR3 is 13 residues. The DNA of the CDR3 is TGTGCCAGTCGAGGGACAGGGGGGACTGAAGCTTTCTTT. Its translation: CASRGTGGTEAFF.

The J gene is TRBJ2-3, the V gene TRBV7-9; 7 bases are a match to TRBD2. Germline lookup yields CDR1 SEHNR and CDR2 FQNEAQ (reference sequence). With V trimmed by 5 bases and J by 6 bases, 8 bases remained unmatched. This CDR3 is 14 amino acids long. The chain's CDR3 is CASSRREGQDTQYF. Here the CDR3 DNA reads TGTGCCAGCAGCCGCAGGGAGGGCCAGGATACGCAGTATTTT.

This clonotype was detected many times. The V gene is TRBV7-2, the J gene TRBJ2-5; 12 bases fit TRBD2. CDR3 length: 15 amino acids. Germline lookup yields CDR1 SGHTA and CDR2 FQGNSA. The ends lost 5 bases at V and 5 bases at J; junction bases unmatched: 6. CDR3 residues: CASSELAGGEETQYF. The CDR3 DNA is TGTGCCAGCAGCGAACTAGCGGGAGGCGAGGAGACCCAGTACTTC.

This clonotype has just a few counts. The chain combines TRBV2 with TRBJ1-3, with 8 bases that match TRBD1. Trimming cost V 4 bases and J 0 bases; bases outside gene matches: 11. The CDR3 totals 18 residues. Germline CDR1 reads SNHLY; CDR2 reads FYNNEI. CDR3: CASSGRRDRSNSGNTIYF. The CDR3 DNA follows: TGTGCCAGCAGTGGAAGGAGGGACAGGTCTAACTCTGGAAACACCATATATTTT. The entire variable domain, with the rest obtained from reference TRBV2 and TRBJ1-3, is as follows: EPEVTQTPSHQVTQMGQEVILRCVPISNHLYFYWYRQILGQKVEFLVSFYNNEISEKSEIFDDQFSVERPDGSNFTLKIRSTKLEDSAMYFCASSGRRDRSNSGNTIYFGEGSWLTVV.

The rearrangement joins TRBV5-4 to TRBJ2-7, with D perhaps TRBD1 (6 bases). The CDR3 has 15 amino acids. V was pared by 4 bases and J by 3 bases, with 17 bases between. Germline CDR1 is SGHNT and CDR2 is YYREEE (reference sequence). The CDR3 DNA is TGTGCCAGCAGCCAAGCCCGGGACACGAACTACGAGCAGTACTTC. It codes for CASSQARDTNYEQYF.

This sequence joins TRBV5-1 and TRBJ1-5, with 9 nucleotides matching TRBD1. The germline V gene has CDR1 SGHRS and CDR2 YFSETQ. J lost 3 bases, V lost 3 bases, and 7 bases had no gene match. CDR3 length: 16 residues. The CDR3: CASSYRTGAPNQPQHF. DNA of the CDR3: TGCGCCAGCAGCTATCGGACAGGGGCGCCCAATCAGCCCCAGCATTTT.